These 21 T cell receptor beta chains originate from one sample sequenced in a study of regulatory T cells in long-lasting Graves disease. Assembly of TCR beta libraries relied on iRepertoire HTBI primers together with Arm-PCR of CDR3 regions. TCRdb recomputed calls from the multiplex PCR reads with MiXCR, one row per CDR3 protein. The repertoire holds 500,000 to 700,000 distinct CDR3 sequences, with around 30% as singletons. Time point described: persistent/refractory GD, antithyroid drugs over 5 years with positive TRAb. PBMC RNA was the source of the TCR library. Source: peripheral blood mononuclear cells (PBMCs), taken when the disease was refractory, from a patient treated with antithyroid drugs. The source is a female donor with Graves disease.

This clonotype came up a few times. The genes are TRBV19 and TRBJ1-1, with D hard to call. Trimming removed 2 bases at V and 5 bases at J, with 9 bases between. Germline assignment: CDR1 LNHDA and CDR2 SQIVND (reference sequence). The CDR3 runs 13 residues. The CDR3 sequence is CASSILPATEAFF. The CDR3 DNA sequence: TGTGCCAGTAGTATACTGCCGGCGACTGAAGCTTTCTTT.

The rearrangement links TRBV5-6 to TRBJ2-5, with TRBD1 as a possible D gene (6 bases). The ends were cut back, 2 bases at V and 2 bases at J, with 16 bases in the middle. The CDR3 contains 16 residues. The germline CDR1 and CDR2 sequences are SGHDT and YYEEEE. The DNA for the CDR3 is TGTGCCAGCAGCTTTCTGTTCGGGACATATCAAGAGACCCAGTACTTC. It specifies CASSFLFGTYQETQYF.

The sample holds a few counts of this clonotype. The chain has TRBV27 and TRBJ1-1; no firm D call. The CDR3 is 13 amino acids. CDR1 MNHEY and CDR2 SMNVEV come from the germline V gene (reference sequence). V shed 0 bases and J shed 7 bases, with 9 bases lying between them. The CDR3 is CASSLSAAYEAFF. In DNA form, the CDR3 reads TGTGCCAGCAGTTTATCGGCAGCGTATGAAGCTTTCTTT.

The chain combines TRBV5-1 with TRBJ2-7, with unresolved D. V was pared by 4 bases and J by 0 bases, with 14 bases between. CDR3 length: 15 residues. Germline-derived CDR1 and CDR2 are SGHRS and YFSETQ. CDR3 in DNA: TGCGCCAGCAGCCCTGGGTGGCCACCCTCCTACGAGCAGTACTTC. The encoded protein is CASSPGWPPSYEQYF.

Points on this clonotype: The junction differs from germline at one of its ends, possibly a read error. The chain couples TRBV5-1 to TRBJ2-4, with D perhaps assigned TRBD1 or TRBD2 (5 bases each). Germline CDR1 reads SGHRS; CDR2 reads YFSETQ. The CDR3 is 13 residues long. CDR3 nucleotide sequence: TGTGCCAGCAGTGGGGGTGCCAAAAACATTCAGTACTTC. This translates into CASSGGAKNIQYF.

This clonotype appeared a few times. This chain uses TRBV5-4 with TRBJ1-1, with a possible D match to TRBD1 (5 bases). Trimming pared 5 bases from V and 2 bases from J, leaving 16 bases between. In germline, CDR1 is SGHNT, CDR2 YYREEE (reference sequence). The CDR3 runs 15 residues. CDR3 nucleotide sequence: TGTGCCAGCAGGACCGGGACGAACTTCAACACTGAAGCTTTCTTT. Encoded protein: CASRTGTNFNTEAFF.

In its sample, this clonotype was seen many times. The chain uses TRBV2 and TRBJ2-7; TRBD2 aligns across 13 bases. Germline V lookup: CDR1 SNHLY, CDR2 FYNNEI. This CDR3 region has 17 residues. J lost 4 bases, V lost 4 bases, and 10 bases had no gene match. The CDR3 sequence: CASSAGTSGTRRYEQYF. Here the CDR3 DNA reads TGTGCCAGCAGTGCCGGGACTAGCGGGACCCGAAGGTACGAGCAGTACTTC.

CDR3 in amino acids: CASGPNPYGYTF. The CDR3 DNA is TGTGCCAGCGGCCCTAACCCTTATGGCTACACCTTC. The rearrangement uses TRBV28 and TRBJ1-2; D ambiguous. The germline CDR1 and CDR2 sequences are MDHEN and SYDVKM. Between the trimmed V and J ends, which lost 8 bases and 5 bases, there was a span of 12 bases. The CDR3 covers 12 residues.

This clonotype was picked up many times. The chain couples TRBV27 to TRBJ2-7, with D maybe TRBD1 (6 bases). There are 14 residues in the CDR3. Germline-derived CDR1 and CDR2 are MNHEY and SMNVEV (reference sequence). The V end lost 4 bases, the J end lost 3 bases, and 13 bases lay between the germline ends. The CDR3 nucleotides read TGTGCCAGCAGTTCCGGGACATCAAGCTACGAGCAGTACTTC. It yields the protein CASSSGTSSYEQYF.

V usage is TRBV10-3 and J usage is TRBJ2-5; 9 bases are shared with TRBD2. The trim removed 7 bases at V and 5 bases at J, leaving 2 bases unmatched. The CDR3 is made up of 12 amino acids. Looked up from germline, CDR1 is ENHRY and CDR2 is SYGVKD. CDR3 DNA sequence: TGTGCCATCAATAGCGGGAGTGAGACCCAGTACTTC. Translation: CAINSGSETQYF.

This clonotype was detected only a few times. The chain recombines TRBV9 with TRBJ2-5; D is ambiguous. Germline V gene lookup returns CDR1 SGDLS and CDR2 YYNGEE. The CDR3 sequence is 13 residues long. V was trimmed by 0 bases and J by 1 base, leaving 4 bases between them. CDR3: CASSVEAQETQYF. CDR3 coding DNA: TGTGCCAGCAGCGTAGAGGCCCAAGAGACCCAGTACTTC. The whole variable domain, filled in from reference TRBV9 and TRBJ2-5, reads DSGVTQTPKHLITATGQRVTLRCSPRSGDLSVYWYQQSLDQGLQFLIQYYNGEERAKGNILERFSAQQFPDLHSELNLSSLELGDSALYFCASSVEAQETQYFGPGTRLLVL.

J is TRBJ2-7 and V is TRBV4-2; 10 bases are a match to TRBD2. The V gene's germline CDR1 is LGHNA and CDR2 YNFKEQ. The CDR3 covers 17 residues. Losses at the gene ends were 3 bases for V and 0 bases for J; bases not matched to a gene: 8. The CDR3 loop reads CASSQSGTSESSYEQYF. The CDR3 bases are TGTGCCAGCAGCCAGTCCGGGACTAGCGAGAGCTCCTACGAGCAGTACTTC.

The chain links TRBV29-1 to TRBJ2-5; 12 bases align to TRBD2. Losses at the gene ends were 6 bases for V and 2 bases for J; bases not matched to a gene: 13. Germline CDR1 and CDR2: SQVTM and ANQGSEA. The CDR3 consists of 17 residues. CDR3 nucleotide sequence: TGCAGCGTCCGGGGGGGACTAGCGGGTCCAAGGCAAGAGACCCAGTACTTC. Amino acids: CSVRGGLAGPRQETQYF.

This clonotype was seen only a few times. The V gene is TRBV7-3, the J gene TRBJ1-2; D remains unclear. Trimming cost V 0 bases and J 2 bases, with 7 bases left between them. Germline assignment: CDR1 SGHTA and CDR2 FQGTGA. This CDR3 region has 14 residues. The CDR3 region is CASSLTAVNYGYTF. The DNA of the CDR3 is TGTGCCAGCAGCTTAACGGCAGTAAACTATGGCTACACCTTC.

This sequence joins TRBV6-2 or TRBV6-3 and TRBJ1-3, with D uncertain. Trimming shortened V by 2 bases and J by 0 bases, and 8 bases separated the two germline ends. The CDR3 has 15 residues. The germline gives CDR1 MNHEY, CDR2 SVGEGT. The CDR3 reads CASSYQGSSGNTIYF. For the CDR3, the DNA is TGTGCCAGCAGTTACCAAGGGAGCTCTGGAAACACCATATATTTT.

This clonotype was seen a handful of times. This sequence joins TRBV11-2 and TRBJ2-7, with TRBD2 identical over 10 bases. Germline loops: CDR1 SGHAT, CDR2 FQNNGV. The CDR3 has 15 amino acids. V shed 4 bases and J 1 base; nucleotides not matched to a gene: 4. The CDR3 DNA reads TGTGCCAGCAGCTGGGGACTAGCGACATCCTACGAGCAGTACTTC. Translating gives CASSWGLATSYEQYF.

This chain joins TRBV5-1 and TRBJ2-7; D not resolved. Trimming took off 0 bases at V and 5 bases at J, with 9 bases between the two ends. Germline CDR1 is SGHRS and CDR2 is YFSETQ. The CDR3 has 13 residues. Here the CDR3 DNA reads TGCGCCAGCAGCTTGGGGACGGATGACGAGCAGTACTTC. This sequence encodes CASSLGTDDEQYF. Based on the CDR3 plus reference TRBV5-1 and TRBJ2-7, the full variable domain is KAGVTQTPRYLIKTRGQQVTLSCSPISGHRSVSWYQQTPGQGLQFLFEYFSETQRNKGNFPGRFSGRQFSNSRSEMNVSTLELGDSALYLCASSLGTDDEQYFGPGTRLTVT.

This clonotype appeared a few times. This sequence joins TRBV15 and TRBJ1-1; no clear D. Trimming took off 1 base at V and 10 bases at J, with 19 bases between the two ends. This CDR3 is built from 15 residues. The germline gives CDR1 LNHNV, CDR2 YYDKDF (reference sequence). DNA of the CDR3: TGTGCCACCAGCAGAGGGGCAGGTAGGAACGTGGGAGCTTTCTTT. Encoded protein: CATSRGAGRNVGAFF.

The rearrangement links TRBV7-9 to TRBJ2-5; 7 bases agree with TRBD1. The J call is doubtful: the DNA matches TRBJ2-1 better. This CDR3 has 14 residues. The germline V gene has CDR1 SEHNR and CDR2 FQNEAQ (reference sequence). The CDR3 DNA is TGTGCCAGCAGCTTAGGGTACAGGGGCGATGAGCAGTTCTTC. Its translation: CASSLGYRGDEQFF.

The table lists this clonotype with many counts. The CDR3 spells CASTRDPGTSDSEQYF. The DNA for the CDR3 is TGTGCCAGCACCAGGGACCCCGGGACTAGCGATAGCGAGCAGTACTTC. This chain connects TRBV2 to TRBJ2-7; 10 bases match TRBD2. This CDR3 comprises 16 residues. CDR1 and CDR2 (germline): SNHLY, FYNNEI. V lost 7 bases to trimming and J lost 6 bases; unmatched junction nucleotides: 15.

The gene calls are TRBV7-9 and TRBJ2-7; 9 nucleotides agree with TRBD1. This CDR3 is built from 16 residues. Germline trimming cut 3 bases from V and 5 bases from J; bases unmatched to any gene: 11. Germline lookup yields CDR1 SEHNR and CDR2 FQNEAQ (reference sequence). CDR3 coding DNA: TGTGCCAGCAGCTTTAACACCGGGACAGGGTTTCACGAGCAGTACTTC. Translating it yields CASSFNTGTGFHEQYF.